The 20 T cell receptor beta chains given below trace back to one sample, sequenced in a study of cytomegalovirus exposure and HLA in healthy donors. In the PCR, 60 Vbeta and 13 Jbeta primers were used. The repertoire was sequenced with immunoSEQ multiplex PCR; TCRdb's copy has only in-frame clones and lacks some. The data show about 140,000 clones, around 80% seen once. The source material was PBMCs. Receptors originate from a man between 50 and 59 years old in good health and CMV-seronegative.

This chain links TRBV28 with TRBJ1-5; D gene unclear. The V end lost 8 bases, the J end lost 3 bases, and 14 bases lay between the germline ends. CDR1 and CDR2 (germline): MDHEN, SYDVKM. CDR3 length equals 14 residues. The CDR3 DNA sequence: TGTGCCAGCTCCCTGGGAGGGTTCAATCAGCCCCAGCATTTT. This sequence encodes CASSLGGFNQPQHF.

This clone has just a few counts. This chain connects TRBV5-4 to TRBJ1-2; 9 positions match TRBD1. The CDR3 sequence is 13 residues long. The junction had 2 bases not matched to a gene; V was cut back by 1 base and J by 7 bases. CDR1 is SGHNT and CDR2 is YYREEE in the germline V gene (reference sequence). In nucleotides, the CDR3 is TGTGCCAGCAGCTTGAAGGGACAGGGTGGCTACACCTTC. This encodes CASSLKGQGGYTF.

In this sample, this clone turned up a few times. The V call is TRBV7-8, the J call TRBJ1-5; 7 nucleotides align to TRBD1. The V segment lost 3 bases and the J segment 3 bases; nucleotides outside the gene matches: 8. The CDR3 length is 16 residues. Per the germline V gene, CDR1 is SGHVS and CDR2 is FQNEAQ. CDR3 sequence: CASSFGTVEFNQPQHF. Here the CDR3 DNA reads TGTGCCAGCAGCTTTGGGACAGTTGAATTCAATCAGCCCCAGCATTTT.

This chain joins TRBV5-1 and TRBJ1-6, with D possibly TRBD1 on 6 matching bases. CDR1 is SGHRS, CDR2 YFSETQ, per germline. Between the trimmed V and J ends, which lost 1 base and 7 bases, there was a span of 12 bases. This CDR3 has 15 amino acids. The CDR3, as DNA: TGCGCCAGCAGCTTGCCAGGGGCAGAAAATTCACCCCTCCACTTT. Protein sequence: CASSLPGAENSPLHF.

In its sample, this clone was seen a few times. The V and J genes are TRBV2 and TRBJ1-4, with D uncertain. Trimming stripped 3 bases from V and 6 bases from J, with 5 bases between. CDR1 and CDR2 (germline): SNHLY, FYNNEI. The CDR3 is 12 residues long. The CDR3 sequence: CASSEADEKLFF. The CDR3 nucleotides are TGTGCCAGCAGTGAGGCTGATGAAAAACTGTTTTTT.

The gene calls are TRBV7-8 and TRBJ1-5; D is unclear. The V gene's germline CDR1 is SGHVS and CDR2 FQNEAQ. V lost 1 base and J 2 bases, leaving 9 bases between the germline ends. The CDR3 is 15 amino acids. The DNA of the CDR3 is TGTGCCAGCAGCTTAGGACTCTACGGCAATCAGCCCCAGCATTTT. This sequence encodes CASSLGLYGNQPQHF.

This rearrangement joins TRBV6-5 to TRBJ2-2, with D tentatively TRBD1 (5 bases). CDR1 and CDR2 from the germline V gene are MNHEY and SVGAGI. Trimming took 6 bases from V and 1 from J, leaving 12 bases between them. The CDR3 totals 15 residues. The CDR3 sequence is CASRFGHQNTGELFF. The CDR3 DNA reads as TGTGCCAGCAGATTTGGACACCAGAACACCGGGGAGCTGTTTTTT.

The V call is TRBV6-1, the J call TRBJ1-2; no clear D. Trimming cost V 1 base and J 0 bases, with 15 bases left between them. The CDR3 spans 17 residues. The V gene's germline CDR1 is MNHNS and CDR2 SASEGT. This CDR3 is CASSEVITLLANYGYTF. The CDR3 DNA reads as TGTGCCAGCAGTGAAGTGATTACTTTATTAGCTAACTATGGCTACACCTTC.

This clone has more than one count but fewer than ten. V usage is TRBV7-9 and J usage is TRBJ2-3; 8 bases agree with TRBD2. The CDR3 runs to 19 residues. The V gene's germline CDR1 is SEHNR and CDR2 FQNEAQ (reference sequence). J lost 0 bases, V lost 4 bases, and 15 bases had no gene match. The CDR3 DNA follows: TGTGCCAGCAGCTCCCCCTTTTTGCGGGAGGTTCCAAGCACAGATACGCAGTATTTT. Its protein product is CASSSPFLREVPSTDTQYF.

About this clone: This CDR3 is also generated by other DNA sequences in the sample. The rearrangement uses TRBV4-1 and TRBJ2-2; TRBD1 aligns across 8 bases. The V gene's germline CDR1 is MGHRA and CDR2 YSYEKL. The CDR3 loop spans 15 amino acids. Trimming took 4 bases from V and 4 from J; bases not matched to a gene: 5. CDR3 protein: CASSPGTGGTGELFF. DNA for the CDR3: TGCGCCAGCAGCCCTGGGACAGGCGGCACCGGGGAGCTGTTTTTT.

V is TRBV19 and J is TRBJ1-5; D unclear. The CDR3 has 15 residues. V lost 4 bases, J lost 4 bases, and 14 bases lay in between. Per germline, CDR1 LNHDA and CDR2 SQIVND (reference sequence). CDR3 coding DNA: TGTGCCAGTAGTACGGCCCTATTAGCAAATCAGCCCCAGCATTTT. It is translated as CASSTALLANQPQHF.

V gene TRBV12-5 combines with J gene TRBJ2-5; tentative D call: TRBD1 (6 bases). The J call is in doubt because the DNA end fits TRBJ2-7 better. Germline lookup yields CDR1 LGHNT and CDR2 FRNRAP. This CDR3 has 13 amino acids. This CDR3 reads CASGQGVTYEQYF. CDR3 nucleotides: TGTGCTAGTGGACAGGGCGTAACCTACGAGCAGTACTTC.

CDR3 sequence (DNA): TGTGCCAGCAGCCGACATTCCTCAGGGGATGAAAAACTGTTTTTT. This encodes CASSRHSSGDEKLFF. The chain has TRBV9 and TRBJ1-4; maybe TRBD1 (6 bases). The V and J ends lost 4 bases and 6 bases respectively, with 16 bases between them. This CDR3 is 15 amino acids long. Germline V gene sequence: CDR1 SGDLS, CDR2 YYNGEE.

This rearrangement joins TRBV12-5 to TRBJ1-1; TRBD1 agrees at 7 bases. Germline lookup yields CDR1 LGHNT and CDR2 FRNRAP. This CDR3 comprises 12 residues. Germline trimming cut 6 bases from V and 8 bases from J; bases unmatched to any gene: 6. The CDR3 loop reads CASGRATGEAFF. The CDR3 DNA follows: TGTGCTAGTGGGCGAGCGACAGGGGAAGCTTTCTTT.

The J gene is TRBJ1-1, the V gene TRBV6-5, with D uncertain. Trimming cost V 8 bases and J 1 base, with 11 bases left between them. The CDR3 spans 13 residues. Germline loops: CDR1 MNHEY, CDR2 SVGAGI. CDR3 sequence (DNA): TGTGCCAGCGGTCCTACCCGGAACACTGAAGCTTTCTTT. The encoded protein is CASGPTRNTEAFF.

This chain joins TRBV5-1 and TRBJ2-2; possibly TRBD1 for D (6 bases). This CDR3 spans 16 amino acids. The germline V and J ends were trimmed by 0 bases and 2 bases, with 11 bases remaining between them. The germline V gene has CDR1 SGHRS and CDR2 YFSETQ. The CDR3 loop is CASSLGTDLNTGELFF. CDR3 DNA sequence: TGCGCCAGCAGCTTGGGGACAGATTTAAACACCGGGGAGCTGTTTTTT.

The chain is built from TRBV5-1 and TRBJ2-1; tentatively, D is TRBD1 (6 bases). V gave up 6 bases and J gave up 8 bases, with 21 bases separating them. The CDR3 sequence is 15 residues long. CDR1 and CDR2 from the germline V gene are SGHRS and YFSETQ. CDR3 sequence: CASTPQPGAVDEQFF. The CDR3 DNA reads TGCGCCAGCACCCCCCAGCCAGGGGCGGTGGATGAGCAGTTCTTC.

The rearrangement links TRBV29-1 to TRBJ1-1; tentatively, D is TRBD1 (6 bases). The V end was cut by 7 bases, the J end by 4 bases, with 19 bases between. CDR1 SQVTM and CDR2 ANQGSEA come from the germline V gene. This CDR3 contains 14 residues. The CDR3 DNA reads as TGCAGCGCCGCGACAGGATTTGGGATCACTGAAGCTTTCTTT. It specifies CSAATGFGITEAFF.

The chain combines TRBV5-1 with TRBJ1-3; TRBD1 matches 8 bases. V gave up 0 bases and J gave up 0 bases; unmatched junction bases: 5. This CDR3 is built from 17 residues. CDR1 and CDR2 from the germline V gene are SGHRS and YFSETQ. This chain's CDR3 is CASSLGGQGRSGNTIYF. The DNA of the CDR3 is TGCGCCAGCAGCTTGGGTGGACAGGGACGCTCTGGAAACACCATATATTTT. The variable domain in full, completed from reference TRBV5-1 and TRBJ1-3, reads KAGVTQTPRYLIKTRGQQVTLSCSPISGHRSVSWYQQTPGQGLQFLFEYFSETQRNKGNFPGRFSGRQFSNSRSEMNVSTLELGDSALYLCASSLGGQGRSGNTIYFGEGSWLTVV.

The genes are TRBV11-2 and TRBJ2-3; 12 nucleotides align to TRBD1. The CDR3 extends over 17 amino acids. V shed 5 bases and J 3 bases; nucleotides not matched to a gene: 9. CDR1 is SGHAT and CDR2 is FQNNGV in the germline V gene. CDR3 in DNA: TGTGCCAGCAGCGAAGAGGGACAGGGGGCTGGGACAGATACGCAGTATTTT. Protein sequence: CASSEEGQGAGTDTQYF.